This note documents a single T cell receptor beta chain sequence. In the authors' methods: For nucleated cells, counts were estimated from reference gene primer amplification. Only in-frame clones appear in the TCRdb table, and some are missing; sequencing was by immunoSEQ multiplex PCR. V and J calls and clone size are as listed in that table; D and trimming were resolved from the DNA. The repertoire holds 150,000 to 200,000 clones, with approximately 90% as singletons. These data originate in a study of blood T cell repertoires in COVID-19. Study-level background: Whether acute or convalescent, the COVID-19 samples came from the United States, Italy and Spain. Sample material is recorded as cDNA or gDNA derived from T cells, B-cell-depleted T cells, or PBMCs.

V lost 6 bases, J lost 0 bases, and 4 bases stayed unmatched. The CDR3 is made up of 14 amino acids. Germline CDR1 and CDR2: MDHEN and SYDVKM. This TCR was sampled from a man in his sixties or seventies with active or convalescent COVID-19. The chain has TRBV28 and TRBJ2-7; 8 nucleotides match TRBD1. The sequenced sample was peripheral blood. The CDR3 here is CASRDREPSYEQYF. Here the CDR3 DNA reads TGTGCCAGCAGGGACAGGGAACCCTCCTACGAGCAGTACTTC.